This T cell receptor (beta chain) was recovered during a study of blood T cell repertoires in COVID-19. Method: immunoSEQ multiplex PCR; TCRdb's copy keeps in-frame clones and lacks some. This sample has under 300,000 clones, with around 82% found just once. The sample consisted of peripheral blood. The receptor was derived from an elderly woman with active or convalescent COVID-19.

CDR3 nucleotides: TGTGCCAGCAGTGATAGCATTGGTGGAGGGGAGACCCAGTACTTC. This gives the protein CASSDSIGGGETQYF. This sequence joins TRBV2 and TRBJ2-5; D perhaps matches TRBD2 (6 bases). Germline V gene sequence: CDR1 SNHLY, CDR2 FYNNEI. V lost 3 bases and J lost 5, with 16 bases in between. The CDR3 loop spans 15 amino acids.